The sample holds many counts of the clone carrying this T cell receptor (beta chain). What it binds is not known. Amplification of TCR alpha and beta CDR3 regions from RNA used iRepertoire nested multiplex PCR. A single record per CDR3 protein comes from TCRdb applying MiXCR to the multiplex PCR reads. The sample includes 40,000 or so distinct CDR3 sequences, about a fifth seen only once; the top ten take around 5.8%. These data come from a study of glioma-infiltrating T cells. Study results and limitations: Non-neoplastic patients had below-expected tissue-blood divergence, while all gliomas exceeded expectation.

The CDR3 loop spans 13 amino acids. V was trimmed by 2 bases and J by 3 bases, leaving 10 bases between them. Germline values: CDR1 DFQATT, CDR2 SNEGSKA (reference sequence). Sequencing input: glioma tissue, nonneoplastic brain tissue, or PBMCs (not recorded which). The chain has TRBV20-1 and TRBJ1-1, with D hard to call. This sequence was found in a human donor with low-grade glioma or glioblastoma, undergoing nonglioma brain surgery, or in good health (not recorded which). This CDR3 is CSARRTGDTEAFF. The CDR3 coding sequence is TGCAGTGCTAGACGGACCGGGGACACTGAAGCTTTCTTT.